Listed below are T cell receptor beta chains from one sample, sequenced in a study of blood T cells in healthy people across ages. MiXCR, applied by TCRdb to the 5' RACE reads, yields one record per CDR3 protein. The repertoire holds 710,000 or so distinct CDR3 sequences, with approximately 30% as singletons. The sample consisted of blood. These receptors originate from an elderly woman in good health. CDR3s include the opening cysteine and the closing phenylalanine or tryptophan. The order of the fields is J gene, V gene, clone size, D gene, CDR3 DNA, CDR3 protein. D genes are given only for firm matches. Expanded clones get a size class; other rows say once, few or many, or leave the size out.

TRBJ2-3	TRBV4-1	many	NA	TGCGCCAGCAGCCAACCTGGGCGGACGCGCGATACGCAGTATTTT	CASSQPGRTRDTQYF
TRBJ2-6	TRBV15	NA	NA	TGTGCCACCAGCAGAGAAGACTCTGGGGCCAACGTCCTGACTTTC	CATSREDSGANVLTF
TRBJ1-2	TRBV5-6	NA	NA	TGTGCCAGCAGCCTGGGAAGCGGGGTTGGCTACAACTTC	CASSLGSGVGYNF
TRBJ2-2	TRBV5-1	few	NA	TGCGCCAGCAGCTTGTTCGAGGTGTTGATGAACACCGGGGAGCTGTTTTTT	CASSLFEVLMNTGELFF
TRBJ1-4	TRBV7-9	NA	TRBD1	TGTGCCAGCAGCTTATCAGGGGGCGCGGAAAAACTGTTTTTT	CASSLSGGAEKLFF
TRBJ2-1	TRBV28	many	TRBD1	TGTGCCAGCACCGGCTCGGGACAGAGCTCCTACAATGAGCAGTTCTTC	CASTGSGQSSYNEQFF
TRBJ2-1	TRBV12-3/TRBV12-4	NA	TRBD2	TGTGCCAGCAGTTTAGCGATACTAGCGGGGGGGTACAATGAGCAGTTCTTC	CASSLAILAGGYNEQFF
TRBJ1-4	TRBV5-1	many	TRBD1	TGCGCCAGCAGCTTGGGACAGGGATGGGAAAAACTGTTTTTT	CASSLGQGWEKLFF
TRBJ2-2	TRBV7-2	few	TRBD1	TGTGCCAGCAGCTTCCGGACAGGGAGGACCGGGGAGCTGTTTTTT	CASSFRTGRTGELFF
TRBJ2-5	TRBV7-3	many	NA	TGTGCCAGCAGCTTAACCGGGACCGACCGAGAGACCCAGTACTTC	CASSLTGTDRETQYF
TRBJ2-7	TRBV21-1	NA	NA	TGTGCCCCCAGGACAGGGGGCGGCGGACGCTACGAGCAGTACTTC	CAPRTGGGGRYEQYF
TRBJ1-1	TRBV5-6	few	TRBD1	TGTGCCAGCAGCGCGGGACAGGGAGGCTTTAGGAACACTGAAGCTTTCTTT	CASSAGQGGFRNTEAFF
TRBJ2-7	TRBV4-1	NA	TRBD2	TGCGCCAGCAGCCTTGGGACTAGCACAGCCAACGAGCAGTACTTC	CASSLGTSTANEQYF
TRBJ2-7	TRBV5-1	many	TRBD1	TGCGCCAGCAGCCACCGACCGGGACAGGGGAACTATGGCTCCTACGAGCAGTACTTC	CASSHRPGQGNYGSYEQYF
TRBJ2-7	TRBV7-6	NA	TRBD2	TGTGCCAGCAGCTCGAGACGAGCGGGGCGTTTTGATGAGCAGTACTTC	CASSSRRAGRFDEQYF
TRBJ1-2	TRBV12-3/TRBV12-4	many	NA	TGTGCCAGCAGTTTATCAGTCACCCTCTATGGCTACACCTTC	CASSLSVTLYGYTF
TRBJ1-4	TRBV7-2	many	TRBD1	TGTGCCAGCAGCTCGCAGGGGGCGCCTAATGAAAAACTGTTTTTT	CASSSQGAPNEKLFF
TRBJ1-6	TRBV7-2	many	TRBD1	TGTGGGACAGGGGGCGGGAGTAATTCACCCCTCCACTTT	CGTGGGSNSPLHF
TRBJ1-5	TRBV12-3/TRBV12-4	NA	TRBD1	TGTGCCAGCAGTACCCACGACAGGGGAGACCAGCCCCAGCATTTT	CASSTHDRGDQPQHF
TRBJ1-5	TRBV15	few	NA	TGTGCCACCAGCAGGTTGGGAGAGGTAGGGGCTCTGCCCCAGCATTTT	CATSRLGEVGALPQHF
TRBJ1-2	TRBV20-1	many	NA	TGCAGTGTTTCGGCGGGAGGCTACACCTTC	CSVSAGGYTF
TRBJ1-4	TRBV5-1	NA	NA	TGCGCCAGCAGGGCCGGGACAATAGACGAAAAACTGTTTTTT	CASRAGTIDEKLFF
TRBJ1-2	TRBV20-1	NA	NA	TGCAGTGCCACAGCGGGGTCGGTCCTCTATGGCTACACCTTC	CSATAGSVLYGYTF
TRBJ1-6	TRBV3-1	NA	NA	TGTGCCAGCAGCCAAGAGGGAAGGGGATCACCCCTCCACTTT	CASSQEGRGSPLHF
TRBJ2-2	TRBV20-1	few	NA	TGCAGTGCTAGAGCGGTAGAAGCGAACACCGGGGAGCTGTTTTTT	CSARAVEANTGELFF
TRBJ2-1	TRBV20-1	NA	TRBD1	TGCAGTGCTAGCCGGACAGGCTACAATGAGCAGTTCTTC	CSASRTGYNEQFF
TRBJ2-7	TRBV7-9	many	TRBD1	TGTGCCAGCAGCTTTAGTATGGGACAGAACTCCTACGAGCAGTACTTC	CASSFSMGQNSYEQYF
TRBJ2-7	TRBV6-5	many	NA	TGTGCCAGCAGTTATGAAGGCCCGCGAAGGGCCGCAGACGAGCAGTACTTC	CASSYEGPRRAADEQYF
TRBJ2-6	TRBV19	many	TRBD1	TGTGCCACTAACAACAGGGGTACCTCTGGGGCCAACGTCCTGACTTTC	CATNNRGTSGANVLTF
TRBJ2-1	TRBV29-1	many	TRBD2	TGCAGCGTTGCAACTAGCGGGGGAGTTCCCAATGAGCAGTTCTTC	CSVATSGGVPNEQFF
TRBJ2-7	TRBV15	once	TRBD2	TGTGCCACCGCGACTAGCGGTAGTAGCTCCTACGAGCAGTACTTC	CATATSGSSSYEQYF
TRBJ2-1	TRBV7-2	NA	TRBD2	TGTGCCAGCAGCTTAGGCGGCGGGAGAGCGGGTGAGCAGTTCTTC	CASSLGGGRAGEQFF
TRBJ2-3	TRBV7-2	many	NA	TGTGCCAGCAGCTTGGTGTCGGGTAGCACAGATACGCAGTATTTT	CASSLVSGSTDTQYF
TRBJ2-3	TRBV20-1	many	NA	TGCAGTCTTCCCCGCCGGGGACTTAGCACAGATACGCAGTATTTT	CSLPRRGLSTDTQYF
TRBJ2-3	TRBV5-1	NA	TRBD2	TGCGCCAGCAGCCTGGGGACTAGCGGGGTTAGCGCAGATACGCAGTATTTT	CASSLGTSGVSADTQYF
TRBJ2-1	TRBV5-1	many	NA	TGCGCCAGCAGCTTGCTTACGGGGGAGCACAATGAGCAGTTCTTC	CASSLLTGEHNEQFF
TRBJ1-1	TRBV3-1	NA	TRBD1	TGTGCCAGCAGCCAGGCCGGGACAGGTCACACTGAAGCTTTCTTT	CASSQAGTGHTEAFF
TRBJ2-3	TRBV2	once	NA	TGTGCCAGCCCGGGCGGTGGTGTGCTTGTTGGCACGTCACCAGATACGCAGTATTTT	CASPGGGVLVGTSPDTQYF
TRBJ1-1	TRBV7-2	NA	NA	TGTGCCAGCAGCTTAGTTAGGCAGGGCGGCGCTGAAGCTTTCTTT	CASSLVRQGGAEAFF
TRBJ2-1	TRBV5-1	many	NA	TGCGCCAGCAGCCCCTTAGGGTCGGTGGACAATGAGCAGTTCTTC	CASSPLGSVDNEQFF
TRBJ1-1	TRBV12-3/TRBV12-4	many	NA	TGTGCCAGCAGTTTAGATAGTCTGCCGAACACTGAAGCTTTCTTT	CASSLDSLPNTEAFF
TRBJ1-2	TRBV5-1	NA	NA	TGCGCCAGCAGCCGAGGAGGGGGTTTCGACTATGGCTACACCTTC	CASSRGGGFDYGYTF
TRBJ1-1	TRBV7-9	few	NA	TGTGCCAGCAGCCCCCTTCAAACAGGGAACCCTGAAGCTTTCTTT	CASSPLQTGNPEAFF
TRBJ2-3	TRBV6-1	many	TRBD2	TGTGCCAGCAGTCGGACTAGTTCCCCAGATACGCAGTATTTT	CASSRTSSPDTQYF